This TCR beta chain is from a study of T cell clusters in autoimmune cytopenias. Overall study results and limits: TRB repertoire shifts in secondary cytopenia and chronic lymphocytic leukemia mostly reflected lymphoma, not autoimmunity. Primary autoimmune cytopenia patients appeared to lack physiological T cell clusters present in healthy donors. The T cell clusters came from computational analysis alone and lack functional validation.

CDR1 and CDR2 from the germline V gene are MNHEY and SMNVEV (reference sequence). The CDR3 runs to 16 residues. This clonotype is deemed medium-sized by its frequency. Antigen unknown. One tube held mixed TRB-A and TRB-B primer pools for touch-down PCR. TCRdb re-called the multiplex PCR reads; one entry per CDR3 protein, DNA not given. Across 6,000 to 8,500 distinct CDR3 sequences, the top ten clones capture approximately 15% of the sample. Some 38,000 genome equivalents of blood DNA were amplified for TRB. Sequencing input: peripheral blood. This rearrangement joins TRBV27 to TRBJ1-6; TCRdb selects TRBD1, and the lack of DNA leaves this call unchecked. This TCR derives from a human donor with an autoimmune cytopenia or autoimmune hepatitis (not recorded which). CDR3 amino acids: CASSYNRGRSDSPLHF.